Listed below are T cell receptor beta chains from one sample, sequenced in a study of cytomegalovirus exposure and HLA in healthy donors. Measured with immunoSEQ multiplex PCR; TCRdb has only the in-frame clones, and not every one. The sample carries under 200,000 clones, 75% recorded once. Sequencing input: PBMCs. These receptors originate from a female donor in good health and CMV-seronegative. Each CDR3 is given with its conserved first and last residue. Size values are once, few and many counts, or a class for expanded clones, and some rows have none.

.,TRBJ1-3,14,TRBV7-9,CATNDNRSGNTIYF
.,TRBJ2-7,15,TRBV10-2,CASSEGVAGFYEQYF
.,TRBJ2-4,16,TRBV18,CASSPGTRLAKNIQYF
.,TRBJ1-1,13,TRBV28,CASTTGAGTEAFF
.,TRBJ2-7,14,TRBV2,CATSPGQYSYEQYF
.,TRBJ2-3,13,TRBV13,CASSPRGTDTQYF
.,TRBJ2-2,17,TRBV19,CASTRQGLGLSTGELFF
.,TRBJ2-7,15,TRBV18,CASSIAGGYSYEQYF
.,TRBJ1-6,15,TRBV30,CAVVSMTGDNSPLHF
.,TRBJ2-2,16,TRBV7-6,CASSLGGQGLPGELFF
.,TRBJ2-6,20,TRBV4-3,CASSQDRNSGRASGANVLTF
.,TRBJ2-7,14,TRBV30,CAWSDWHGGYEQYF
.,TRBJ2-7,14,TRBV6-5,CASSLRQGAHEQYF
.,TRBJ2-5,15,TRBV11-2,CASSLSQVGGETQYF
.,TRBJ2-1,13,TRBV7-8,CASSLAGRGEQFF
.,TRBJ2-5,15,TRBV28,CASSLPLRGGETQYF
few,TRBJ2-5,13,TRBV5-5,CASSLELARTQYF
.,TRBJ1-5,15,TRBV21-1,CASSNDLCRRGPQHF
once,TRBJ1-1,17,TRBV12-5,CASGLAATGGIGTEAFF
.,TRBJ2-3,19,TRBV13,CASSFGTSEKRGATDTQYF
.,TRBJ2-3,16,TRBV7-9,CASSFRDRGLRDTQYF
.,TRBJ2-1,14,TRBV7-7,CASSLLRIGDEQFF
.,TRBJ2-3,17,TRBV7-3,CASSFPTSGSSTDTQYF
.,TRBJ1-3,15,TRBV19,CASSPYSYSGNTIYF
.,TRBJ1-6,15,TRBV9,CASSVDTGTNSPLHF
.,TRBJ2-7,17,TRBV4-2,CASSQATGEWSAYEQYF
.,TRBJ1-1,14,TRBV7-2,CASSFGGGDTEAFF
few,TRBJ2-7,13,TRBV7-9,CATTSGRAYEQYF
.,TRBJ1-3,15,TRBV5-4,CASSLRDSSGNTIYF
.,TRBJ2-7,14,TRBV27,CASSVEDRGNAQYF
few,TRBJ2-3,16,TRBV25-1,CASSAGRTRDTDTQYF